This paragraph reports one T cell receptor (beta chain). Its antigen is not identified. Documented time point: week 11, during vaccination. Vaccinated patients received 300 ug of mutant IDH1 20-mer peptide per dose, with topical imiquimod. The method was immunoSEQ multiplex PCR; TCRdb's version includes in-frame clones alone and lacks a portion of them. The repertoire includes about 62,000 clones, about 89% of them detected once, and less than 2% sits in the top ten. The data are from a study of a mutant IDH1 vaccine in newly diagnosed glioma. The overall study: Treatment recipients were approximately 62% male and around 40% female, and their mean age was around 39 years. Earlier care involved radiotherapy, temozolomide, or both, and the majority received both.

Trimming removed 3 bases from V and 8 bases from J, with 20 bases in between. The CDR3 sequence is 16 residues long. The germline CDR1 and CDR2 sequences are SGDLS and YYNGEE. The sequences come from PBMCs, collected from a glioma patient whose treatment included an IDH1 peptide vaccine. V gene TRBV9 combines with J gene TRBJ1-4, with a possible D match to TRBD1 (6 bases). The sequence was obtained from a man in his forties or fifties with glioma. The CDR3 spells CASSAVIGGPGEKLFF. The CDR3 DNA follows: TGTGCCAGCAGCGCGGTAATCGGGGGCCCAGGGGAAAAACTGTTTTTT.